This TCR beta chain was recorded in a study of T cells after yellow fever vaccination. This clonotype has a handful of counts. 5'RACE template switching generated TCR cDNA, adding a universal primer site and UMIs. One entry per CDR3 protein results from TCRdb running MiXCR on the 5' RACE reads. The data show over 150,000 distinct CDR3 sequences, with approximately 6.2% seen just once and 2.9% held by the top ten. This receptor was taken from a man aged 18 to 35 who received the YFV17D yellow fever vaccine. The specimen comprised CD4+ T cells sorted from PBMCs, sampled on the day of the first yellow fever vaccination.

The CDR3 DNA reads TGTGCCAGCAGCTTGGCAGGGCTACAGCCCCAGCATTTT. Translating it yields CASSLAGLQPQHF. The chain links TRBV5-6 to TRBJ1-5, with a tentative D call TRBD1 (5 bases). V was trimmed by 0 bases and J by 7 bases, leaving 8 bases between them. CDR3 size: 13 residues. The germline CDR1 and CDR2 sequences are SGHDT and YYEEEE. Full variable domain (outside the CDR3, taken from reference TRBV5-6 and TRBJ1-5): DAGVTQSPTHLIKTRGQQVTLRCSPKSGHDTVSWYQQALGQGPQFIFQYYEEEERQRGNFPDRFSGHQFPNYSSELNVNALLLGDSALYLCASSLAGLQPQHFGDGTRLSIL.